One T cell receptor beta chain is described in this entry. The sample originates from a study of beta chain features in type 1 diabetes. In the study overall: All samples yielded roughly 100,000,000 examined sorted cells.

Expressed TCRB transcripts were sequenced after all isolated RNA was converted to cDNA. The assay was immunoSEQ multiplex PCR, and TCRdb's table has in-frame clones only and misses some. The table lists under 150,000 clones, under 60% of them singletons. Sequenced input: Tregs from blood. The clonotype was recovered from a man between 18 and 29 years old in good health.

The CDR3 here is CASSVLRTSGRNNEQFF. CDR3 nucleotides: TGTGCCAGCAGCGTTTTGCGGACGAGCGGGAGGAACAATGAGCAGTTCTTC. The chain employs TRBV7-2 and TRBJ2-1; the match to TRBD2 covers 9 bases. Germline CDR1 is SGHTA and CDR2 is FQGNSA. CDR3 size: 17 residues. The J segment lost 5 bases and the V segment lost 5 bases, leaving 13 bases of the junction unmatched.